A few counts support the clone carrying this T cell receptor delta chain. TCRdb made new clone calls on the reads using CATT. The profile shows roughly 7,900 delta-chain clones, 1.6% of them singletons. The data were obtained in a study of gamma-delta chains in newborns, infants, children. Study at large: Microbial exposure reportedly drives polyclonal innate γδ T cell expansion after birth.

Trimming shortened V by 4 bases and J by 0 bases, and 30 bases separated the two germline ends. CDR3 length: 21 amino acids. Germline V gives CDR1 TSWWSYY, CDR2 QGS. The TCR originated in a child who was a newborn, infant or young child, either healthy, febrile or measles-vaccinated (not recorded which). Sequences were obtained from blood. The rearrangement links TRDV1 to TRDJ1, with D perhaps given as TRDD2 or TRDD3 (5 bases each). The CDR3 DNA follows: TGTGCTCTTGGGGGTAGCCTTCTCTCTCCGGGAACCCCGGGGGACACCGATAAACTCATCTTT. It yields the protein CALGGSLLSPGTPGDTDKLIF.